Here is one T cell receptor beta chain with its context. Its matching antigen is unknown. This sample is drawn from a study of circulating and synovial CD4+ cells in juvenile arthritis. Study-wide findings and caveats: These blood cells shared more CDR3 sequences with synovium than bulk blood. CPL versus bulk CD4 samples: T cell genome counts differed by at least an order of magnitude.

Trimming took 4 bases from V and 2 from J; bases not matched to a gene: 9. CDR3 length equals 18 residues. Germline V CDR1 and CDR2: SGHVS, FNYEAQ. Using immunoSEQ multiplex PCR, the repertoire was profiled, and TCRdb retains in-frame clones only, with some absent. The data show more than 30,000 clones, approximately 92% seen once. The genes are TRBV7-6 and TRBJ2-7; 15 bases are a match to TRBD2. The sequencing input was CD4+ T cells from blood. This receptor was taken from a human donor with juvenile idiopathic arthritis. In DNA, the CDR3 is TGTGCCAGCAGCTCACGGACTAGCGGGAGGGAAAGAGCCTACGAGCAGTACTTC. This sequence encodes CASSSRTSGRERAYEQYF. The variable domain in full, with the rest retrieved from reference TRBV7-6 and TRBJ2-7, is GAGVSQSPRYKVTKRGQDVALRCDPISGHVSLYWYRQALGQGPEFLTYFNYEAQQDKSGLPNDRFSAERPEGSISTLTIQRTEQRDSAMYRCASSSRTSGRERAYEQYFGPGTRLTVT.